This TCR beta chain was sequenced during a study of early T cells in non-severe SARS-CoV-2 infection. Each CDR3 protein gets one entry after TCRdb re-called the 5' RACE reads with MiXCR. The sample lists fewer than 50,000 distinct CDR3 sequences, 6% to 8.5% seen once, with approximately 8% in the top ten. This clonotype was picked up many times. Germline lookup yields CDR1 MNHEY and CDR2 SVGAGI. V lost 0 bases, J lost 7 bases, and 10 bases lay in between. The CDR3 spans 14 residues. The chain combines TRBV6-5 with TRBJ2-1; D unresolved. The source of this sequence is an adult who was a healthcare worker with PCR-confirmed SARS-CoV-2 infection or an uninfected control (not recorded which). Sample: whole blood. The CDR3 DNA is TGTGCCAGCAGTTACTCGACCGGGTTTAATGAGCAGTTCTTC. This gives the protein CASSYSTGFNEQFF.